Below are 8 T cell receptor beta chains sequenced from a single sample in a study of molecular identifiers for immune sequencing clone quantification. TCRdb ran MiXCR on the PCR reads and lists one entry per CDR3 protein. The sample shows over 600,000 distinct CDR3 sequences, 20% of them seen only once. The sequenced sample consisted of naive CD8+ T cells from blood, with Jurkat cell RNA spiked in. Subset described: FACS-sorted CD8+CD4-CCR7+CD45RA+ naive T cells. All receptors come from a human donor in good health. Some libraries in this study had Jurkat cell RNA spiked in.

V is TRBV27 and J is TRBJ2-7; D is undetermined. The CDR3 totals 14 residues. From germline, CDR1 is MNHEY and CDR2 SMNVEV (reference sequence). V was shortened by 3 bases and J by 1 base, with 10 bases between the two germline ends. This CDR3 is CASSFRAESYEQYF. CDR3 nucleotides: TGTGCCAGCAGTTTTCGGGCAGAATCCTACGAGCAGTACTTC.

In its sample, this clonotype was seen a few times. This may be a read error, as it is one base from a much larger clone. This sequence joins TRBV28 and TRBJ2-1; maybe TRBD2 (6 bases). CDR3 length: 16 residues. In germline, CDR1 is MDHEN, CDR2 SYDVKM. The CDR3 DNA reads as TGTGCCAGCAGTCCCGACGCTAGCGCCCGATTCAATGAGCGGTTCTTC. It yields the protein CASSPDASARFNERFF.

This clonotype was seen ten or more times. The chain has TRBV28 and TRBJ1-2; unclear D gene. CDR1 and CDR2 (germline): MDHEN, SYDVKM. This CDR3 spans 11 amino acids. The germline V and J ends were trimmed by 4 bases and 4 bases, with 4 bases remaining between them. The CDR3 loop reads CASSYGYGYTF. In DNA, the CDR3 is TGTGCCAGCAGTTACGGCTATGGCTACACCTTC.

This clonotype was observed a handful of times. The CDR3, as DNA: TGCAGTGCTAGTGAGTTCTTAGCGGGAATGGAGACCCAGTACTTC. It translates to CSASEFLAGMETQYF. The V gene is TRBV20-1, the J gene TRBJ2-5; TRBD2 matches 8 bases. The CDR3 spans 15 residues. Germline lookup yields CDR1 DFQATT and CDR2 SNEGSKA (reference sequence). V was pared by 3 bases and J by 5 bases, with 11 bases of the junction left unmatched.

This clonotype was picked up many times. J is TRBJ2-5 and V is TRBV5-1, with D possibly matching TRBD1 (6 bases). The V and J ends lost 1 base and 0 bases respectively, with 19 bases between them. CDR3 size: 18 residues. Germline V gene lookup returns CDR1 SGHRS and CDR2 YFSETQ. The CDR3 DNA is TGCGCCAGCAGCTTGAGTCCCAGGGGCACAACTTACCAAGAGACCCAGTACTTC. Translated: CASSLSPRGTTYQETQYF.

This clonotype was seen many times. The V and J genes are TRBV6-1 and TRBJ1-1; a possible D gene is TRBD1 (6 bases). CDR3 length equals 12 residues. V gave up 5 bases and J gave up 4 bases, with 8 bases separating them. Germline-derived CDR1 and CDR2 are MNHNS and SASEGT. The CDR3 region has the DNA TGTGCCAGCAGTAAGGGGGTCACTGAAGCTTTCTTT. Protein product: CASSKGVTEAFF.

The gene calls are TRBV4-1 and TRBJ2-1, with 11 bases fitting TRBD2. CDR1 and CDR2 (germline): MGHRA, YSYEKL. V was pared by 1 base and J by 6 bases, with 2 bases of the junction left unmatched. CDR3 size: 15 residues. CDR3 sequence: CASSQGLAGFNEQFF. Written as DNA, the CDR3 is TGCGCCAGCAGCCAAGGACTAGCGGGGTTCAATGAGCAGTTCTTC.

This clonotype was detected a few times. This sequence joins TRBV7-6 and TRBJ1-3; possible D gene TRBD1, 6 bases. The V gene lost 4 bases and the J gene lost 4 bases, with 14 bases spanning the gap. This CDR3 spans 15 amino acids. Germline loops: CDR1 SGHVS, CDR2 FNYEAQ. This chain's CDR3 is CASSSPTGLGNTIYF. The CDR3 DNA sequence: TGTGCCAGCAGCTCACCAACAGGGTTGGGAAACACCATATATTTT.